This TCR beta chain was profiled in a study of shared clonotypes between healthy human individuals. Study-level findings and limits: Naive CD4 clonotype sharing across a handful of donors was approximately 5%.

Data came from immunoSEQ multiplex PCR; TCRdb stores just in-frame clones and leaves some out. The sample lists hundreds of thousands of clones, around four fifths occurring once. The study drew all its donors from Caucasian adults living in Nashville, Tennessee. As concerns this clone: The target antigen is unknown.

This CDR3 spans 14 amino acids. V was shortened by 5 bases and J by 9 bases, with 17 bases between the two germline ends. Germline V CDR1 and CDR2: SGHVS, FNYEAQ. V usage is TRBV7-6 and J usage is TRBJ2-1, with D possibly TRBD2 on 6 matching bases. The receptor was derived from a woman aged 30 to 39 in good health. The sample was memory CD4+ T cells sorted from blood. The subset denotes: CD45RA-negative fraction. CDR3 loop: CASSPRLGGGEQFF. The DNA for the CDR3 is TGTGCCAGCAGCCCCCGACTAGGAGGCGGTGAGCAGTTCTTC.